What follows is one T cell receptor beta chain and its context. Its antigen is unidentified. This record belongs to a study of T cell responses to AZD1222 COVID-19 vaccine. Produced via immunoSEQ multiplex PCR; TCRdb's table is partial and in-frame only. The sample lists roughly 110,000 clones, around 82% occurring once. The V end lost 5 bases, the J end lost 6 bases, and 11 bases lay between the germline ends. Germline loops: CDR1 SEHNR, CDR2 FQNEAQ (reference sequence). The CDR3 spans 13 residues. Study-level points and caveats: Receipt of two AZD1222 doses was followed by a rise in Spike-specific TCR breadth and depth.

This sequence joins TRBV7-9 and TRBJ1-5; D is unclear. The sequence came from an adult in good health. The sequencing used peripheral blood, collected on day 0 of AZD1222 vaccination. CDR3 coding DNA: TGTGCCAGCAGCCGGCAGGAAGGTCAGCCCCAGCATTTT. Translation gives CASSRQEGQPQHF.